A selection of T cell receptor beta chains follows, all from one sample in a study of blood T cell repertoires in COVID-19. Assay used: immunoSEQ multiplex PCR; TCRdb lists only in-frame clones, some missing. The data contain 310,000 or so clones, roughly 90% of them singletons. Sequencing was done on a sample of peripheral blood. The receptor source for this set is a woman aged 45-65 years with active or convalescent COVID-19. CDR3s include the opening cysteine and the closing phenylalanine or tryptophan. D genes are given only for firm matches. The size field is filled for only some rows; it gives once, few, many or a size class.

clone size: NA; D gene: NA; V gene: TRBV11-1; J gene: TRBJ2-6; CDR3 length: 14; CDR3 DNA: TGTGCCAGCAGCACCCCTGGCAGGGCCAACGTCCTGACTTTC; CDR3 protein: CASSTPGRANVLTF
clone size: few; D gene: TRBD1; V gene: TRBV5-8; J gene: TRBJ2-2; CDR3 length: 17; CDR3 DNA: TGTGCCAGCAGCTTGCTTACAGGGGGCGAGAACACCGGGGAGCTGTTTTTT; CDR3 protein: CASSLLTGGENTGELFF
clone size: NA; D gene: TRBD2; V gene: TRBV13; J gene: TRBJ2-7; CDR3 length: 15; CDR3 DNA: TGTGCCAGCAGCCCGCGGACTAGCGGGAACTACGAGCAGTACTTC; CDR3 protein: CASSPRTSGNYEQYF
clone size: NA; D gene: NA; V gene: TRBV7-2; J gene: TRBJ1-4; CDR3 length: 14; CDR3 DNA: TGTGCCAGCAGCTTCGATCGGGGAGATGAAAAACTGTTTTTT; CDR3 protein: CASSFDRGDEKLFF
clone size: once; D gene: TRBD1; V gene: TRBV5-1; J gene: TRBJ2-2; CDR3 length: 15; CDR3 DNA: TGCGCCAGCAGCCCTCGGACAGGGAACACCGGGGAGCTGTTTTTT; CDR3 protein: CASSPRTGNTGELFF
clone size: NA; D gene: NA; V gene: TRBV3-1/TRBV3-2; J gene: TRBJ1-6; CDR3 length: 16; CDR3 DNA: TGTGCCAGCAGCCCCTTCCCGGGACAATTGAATTCACCCCTCCACTTT; CDR3 protein: CASSPFPGQLNSPLHF
clone size: NA; D gene: NA; V gene: TRBV29-1; J gene: TRBJ1-4; CDR3 length: 13; CDR3 DNA: TGCAGCGTTGTTGGGGGGGGGAATGAAAAACTGTTTTTT; CDR3 protein: CSVVGGGNEKLFF
clone size: NA; D gene: NA; V gene: TRBV19; J gene: TRBJ1-2; CDR3 length: 13; CDR3 DNA: TGTGCCAGTAGAGGGTCGGGACTCTATGGCTACACCTTC; CDR3 protein: CASRGSGLYGYTF
clone size: NA; D gene: NA; V gene: TRBV11-2; J gene: TRBJ1-6; CDR3 length: 15; CDR3 DNA: TGTGCCAGCAGCTTAGTTGGGGGCGTAGGATCACCCCTCCACTTT; CDR3 protein: CASSLVGGVGSPLHF
clone size: few; D gene: TRBD1; V gene: TRBV11-1; J gene: TRBJ2-7; CDR3 length: 16; CDR3 DNA: TGTGCCAGCAGCTCCCTATCACCCGGGACAGGGTACGAGCAGTACTTC; CDR3 protein: CASSSLSPGTGYEQYF
clone size: NA; D gene: NA; V gene: TRBV5-1; J gene: TRBJ2-7; CDR3 length: 15; CDR3 DNA: TGCGCCAGCAGCTTGAAGCAGGGGATGGCCTACGAGCAGTACTTC; CDR3 protein: CASSLKQGMAYEQYF
clone size: NA; D gene: TRBD2; V gene: TRBV7-2; J gene: TRBJ2-7; CDR3 length: 18; CDR3 DNA: TGTGCCAGCAGCAAACCGGGGACTAGCGGGGGCAGAGGCTACGAGCAGTACTTC; CDR3 protein: CASSKPGTSGGRGYEQYF
clone size: NA; D gene: TRBD1; V gene: TRBV30; J gene: TRBJ2-5; CDR3 length: 14; CDR3 DNA: TGTGCCTGGAGTTCGACAGGGGGATGGAAGACCCAGTACTTC; CDR3 protein: CAWSSTGGWKTQYF
clone size: NA; D gene: NA; V gene: TRBV4-3; J gene: TRBJ2-2; CDR3 length: 13; CDR3 DNA: TGCGCCAGCAGCCACCTTTCTCCCGGGGAGCTGTTTTTT; CDR3 protein: CASSHLSPGELFF
clone size: NA; D gene: TRBD2; V gene: TRBV7-6; J gene: TRBJ2-3; CDR3 length: 19; CDR3 DNA: TGTGCCAGCAGCTTAGCACGGACTAGCGGGAGGGCTGGGGCAGATACGCAGTATTTT; CDR3 protein: CASSLARTSGRAGADTQYF
clone size: NA; D gene: TRBD2; V gene: TRBV5-8; J gene: TRBJ2-1; CDR3 length: 15; CDR3 DNA: TGTGCCAGCAGCCTTAGCGGGGGATCCTACAATGAGCAGTTCTTC; CDR3 protein: CASSLSGGSYNEQFF
clone size: NA; D gene: TRBD1; V gene: TRBV30; J gene: TRBJ1-1; CDR3 length: 15; CDR3 DNA: TGTGCCTGGAAGGGACAGGGAGGGTTGAACACTGAAGCTTTCTTT; CDR3 protein: CAWKGQGGLNTEAFF
clone size: NA; D gene: TRBD1; V gene: TRBV24-1; J gene: TRBJ2-6; CDR3 length: 15; CDR3 DNA: TGTGCCACCAGTGACACAGGGGCTGGGGCCAACGTCCTGACTTTC; CDR3 protein: CATSDTGAGANVLTF
clone size: NA; D gene: TRBD1; V gene: TRBV25-1; J gene: TRBJ2-7; CDR3 length: 15; CDR3 DNA: TGTGCCAGCAGTGCCTGGACAGGGGGGGACTACGAGCAGTACTTC; CDR3 protein: CASSAWTGGDYEQYF
clone size: NA; D gene: TRBD1; V gene: TRBV27; J gene: TRBJ2-7; CDR3 length: 15; CDR3 DNA: TGTGCCAGCAGTTTTAACAGGGGATCGGGCAACGAGCAGTACTTC; CDR3 protein: CASSFNRGSGNEQYF
clone size: NA; D gene: NA; V gene: TRBV7-3; J gene: TRBJ2-3; CDR3 length: 13; CDR3 DNA: TGTGCCAGCAGCGGGGGGGCAACAGATACGCAGTATTTT; CDR3 protein: CASSGGATDTQYF
clone size: few; D gene: NA; V gene: TRBV5-1; J gene: TRBJ2-7; CDR3 length: 14; CDR3 DNA: TGCGCCAGCAGCTTGGAGAGCGTCTCCTACGAGCAGTACTTC; CDR3 protein: CASSLESVSYEQYF
clone size: NA; D gene: TRBD1; V gene: TRBV5-4; J gene: TRBJ2-5; CDR3 length: 14; CDR3 DNA: TGTGCCAGCAGCCCGACAGGGGACCAAGAGACCCAGTACTTC; CDR3 protein: CASSPTGDQETQYF
clone size: NA; D gene: NA; V gene: TRBV24-1; J gene: TRBJ2-1; CDR3 length: 15; CDR3 DNA: TGTGCCACCAGTGATCTCCAGGGACTCGACAATGAGCAGTTCTTC; CDR3 protein: CATSDLQGLDNEQFF
clone size: NA; D gene: NA; V gene: TRBV29-1; J gene: TRBJ1-1; CDR3 length: 15; CDR3 DNA: TGCAGCGTTGAAGACCCCCCGGTTGCGAACACTGAAGCTTTCTTT; CDR3 protein: CSVEDPPVANTEAFF
clone size: NA; D gene: TRBD2; V gene: TRBV29-1; J gene: TRBJ2-1; CDR3 length: 14; CDR3 DNA: TGCAGCGTTGGGACTAGCGGGGGTAACAATGAGCAGTTCTTC; CDR3 protein: CSVGTSGGNNEQFF
clone size: NA; D gene: NA; V gene: TRBV7-3; J gene: TRBJ2-7; CDR3 length: 15; CDR3 DNA: TGTGCCAGCAGCTCCCAGACAGGCCCGGGGGGTGAGCAGTACTTC; CDR3 protein: CASSSQTGPGGEQYF
clone size: NA; D gene: NA; V gene: TRBV7-3; J gene: TRBJ1-1; CDR3 length: 13; CDR3 DNA: TGTGCCAGCAGCTTAACCGGGAACACTGAAGCTTTCTTT; CDR3 protein: CASSLTGNTEAFF
clone size: NA; D gene: NA; V gene: TRBV4-2; J gene: TRBJ2-1; CDR3 length: 14; CDR3 DNA: TGTGCCAGCAGCCTAATAGGGGCCGACAATGAGCAGTTCTTC; CDR3 protein: CASSLIGADNEQFF
clone size: NA; D gene: TRBD1; V gene: TRBV7-6; J gene: TRBJ1-5; CDR3 length: 16; CDR3 DNA: TGTGCCAGCAGCCGAGACAGGGGCGGGAAAAATCAGCCCCAGCATTTT; CDR3 protein: CASSRDRGGKNQPQHF
clone size: NA; D gene: NA; V gene: TRBV30; J gene: TRBJ2-7; CDR3 length: 11; CDR3 DNA: TGTGCCTGGAGTGTACAATACGAGCAGTACTTC; CDR3 protein: CAWSVQYEQYF
clone size: once; D gene: TRBD1; V gene: TRBV7-9; J gene: TRBJ1-1; CDR3 length: 13; CDR3 DNA: TGTGCCAGCTCGGCAGGGGGTATCACTGAAGCTTTCTTT; CDR3 protein: CASSAGGITEAFF
clone size: NA; D gene: TRBD2; V gene: TRBV18; J gene: TRBJ2-1; CDR3 length: 15; CDR3 DNA: TGTGCCAGCTCCCATGGGACTAGCGGGAGTAATGAGCAGTTCTTC; CDR3 protein: CASSHGTSGSNEQFF
clone size: many; D gene: NA; V gene: TRBV30; J gene: TRBJ2-7; CDR3 length: 13; CDR3 DNA: TGTGCCTGGAGTGTGAAGAGCTCCTACGAGCAGTACTTC; CDR3 protein: CAWSVKSSYEQYF
clone size: NA; D gene: NA; V gene: TRBV7-8; J gene: TRBJ1-4; CDR3 length: 17; CDR3 DNA: TGTGCCAGCAGCCCCAGGTTAGGGGGTTGGCCTAATGAAAAACTGTTTTTT; CDR3 protein: CASSPRLGGWPNEKLFF
clone size: NA; D gene: TRBD1; V gene: TRBV3-1/TRBV3-2; J gene: TRBJ2-3; CDR3 length: 16; CDR3 DNA: TGTGCCAGCAGCACTGCCAGAGGACAGGGTCTATATACGCAGTATTTT; CDR3 protein: CASSTARGQGLYTQYF
clone size: NA; D gene: NA; V gene: TRBV7-9; J gene: TRBJ1-1; CDR3 length: 13; CDR3 DNA: TGTGCCAGCAGCTTATCTGGTTCAGGTGAAGCTTTCTTT; CDR3 protein: CASSLSGSGEAFF
clone size: NA; D gene: TRBD1; V gene: TRBV28; J gene: TRBJ1-2; CDR3 length: 15; CDR3 DNA: TGTGCCAGCAGCTTCGAGGGGGCGATCGTGTATGGCTACACCTTC; CDR3 protein: CASSFEGAIVYGYTF
clone size: NA; D gene: TRBD2; V gene: TRBV7-9; J gene: TRBJ2-4; CDR3 length: 14; CDR3 DNA: TGTGCCAGCAGCACGGGGACTAGCGGGAGGGGGCAGTACTTC; CDR3 protein: CASSTGTSGRGQYF
clone size: NA; D gene: NA; V gene: TRBV5-8; J gene: TRBJ1-5; CDR3 length: 15; CDR3 DNA: TGTGCCAGCAGCTTAGATCCGGGGGGCAATCAGCCCCAGCATTTT; CDR3 protein: CASSLDPGGNQPQHF
clone size: NA; D gene: TRBD2; V gene: TRBV7-2; J gene: TRBJ2-1; CDR3 length: 16; CDR3 DNA: TGTGCCAGCAGCTCGGGACTAGCGGGAGGGTCCAATGAGCAGTTCTTC; CDR3 protein: CASSSGLAGGSNEQFF
clone size: NA; D gene: NA; V gene: TRBV3-1/TRBV3-2; J gene: TRBJ1-2; CDR3 length: 15; CDR3 DNA: TGTGCCAGCAGCCAAGGACAAGCTCTGGCCTATGGCTACACCTTC; CDR3 protein: CASSQGQALAYGYTF
clone size: once; D gene: TRBD2; V gene: TRBV7-2; J gene: TRBJ2-3; CDR3 length: 15; CDR3 DNA: TGTGCCAGCAGCTTAAGTCGGGCGGGAGGAGATACGCAGTATTTT; CDR3 protein: CASSLSRAGGDTQYF
clone size: NA; D gene: TRBD1; V gene: TRBV4-1; J gene: TRBJ2-3; CDR3 length: 15; CDR3 DNA: TGCGCCAGCAGCCAAGAGGGACAGCGCACAGATACGCAGTATTTT; CDR3 protein: CASSQEGQRTDTQYF
clone size: NA; D gene: NA; V gene: TRBV20-1; J gene: TRBJ1-1; CDR3 length: 11; CDR3 DNA: TGCAGTGCTAGTCGAGGGTCTGAAGCTTTCTTT; CDR3 protein: CSASRGSEAFF
clone size: NA; D gene: NA; V gene: TRBV7-2; J gene: TRBJ1-2; CDR3 length: 14; CDR3 DNA: TGTGCCAGCAGCTTAGTCGTAGGGGGAACTGGCTACACCTTC; CDR3 protein: CASSLVVGGTGYTF
clone size: NA; D gene: TRBD1; V gene: TRBV5-1; J gene: TRBJ2-7; CDR3 length: 16; CDR3 DNA: TGCGCCAGCAGCTTTACGACAGGGGGCGCGATGGACGAGCAGTACTTC; CDR3 protein: CASSFTTGGAMDEQYF
clone size: NA; D gene: NA; V gene: TRBV11-2; J gene: TRBJ1-5; CDR3 length: 14; CDR3 DNA: TGTGCCAGCAGCTTAGCTGGGGGCGGTCAGCCCCAGCATTTT; CDR3 protein: CASSLAGGGQPQHF
clone size: NA; D gene: NA; V gene: TRBV18; J gene: TRBJ1-1; CDR3 length: 15; CDR3 DNA: TGTGCCAGCTCATCCTCGACAGATCGGAATACTGAAGCTTTCTTT; CDR3 protein: CASSSSTDRNTEAFF
clone size: NA; D gene: NA; V gene: TRBV12-3/TRBV12-4; J gene: TRBJ1-2; CDR3 length: 12; CDR3 DNA: TGTGCCAGCAGTTTCCACAGAGAGGGCTACACCTTC; CDR3 protein: CASSFHREGYTF
clone size: NA; D gene: NA; V gene: TRBV9; J gene: TRBJ1-4; CDR3 length: 15; CDR3 DNA: TGTGCCAGCAGCGTAGGAACATCAACTAATGAAAAACTGTTTTTT; CDR3 protein: CASSVGTSTNEKLFF
clone size: NA; D gene: NA; V gene: TRBV7-9; J gene: TRBJ1-1; CDR3 length: 13; CDR3 DNA: TGTGCCAGCAGCTTTGGGGCGAGAACTGAAGCTTTCTTT; CDR3 protein: CASSFGARTEAFF
clone size: NA; D gene: NA; V gene: TRBV7-2; J gene: TRBJ1-6; CDR3 length: 15; CDR3 DNA: TGTGCCAGCAGCGCTTCCAGGGAAGAGTATTCACCCCTCCACTTT; CDR3 protein: CASSASREEYSPLHF
clone size: NA; D gene: NA; V gene: TRBV6-5; J gene: TRBJ2-7; CDR3 length: 14; CDR3 DNA: TGTGCCAGCATGGCGTGGCGGGAACAGGGGGAGCAGTACTTC; CDR3 protein: CASMAWREQGEQYF
clone size: NA; D gene: NA; V gene: TRBV6-5; J gene: TRBJ1-1; CDR3 length: 14; CDR3 DNA: TGTGCCAGCAGATCAGGGTCGCAGAACACTGAAGCTTTCTTT; CDR3 protein: CASRSGSQNTEAFF
clone size: NA; D gene: NA; V gene: TRBV10-3; J gene: TRBJ1-1; CDR3 length: 11; CDR3 DNA: TGTGCCACCGCGGAGAGGGCTGAAGCTTTCTTT; CDR3 protein: CATAERAEAFF
clone size: NA; D gene: NA; V gene: TRBV12-3/TRBV12-4; J gene: TRBJ1-2; CDR3 length: 13; CDR3 DNA: TGTGCCAGCAGCCTAAGGACACACTATGGCTACACCTTC; CDR3 protein: CASSLRTHYGYTF
clone size: NA; D gene: NA; V gene: TRBV5-1; J gene: TRBJ1-1; CDR3 length: 17; CDR3 DNA: TGCGCCAGCAGCTTGTTCAGCTCCCGGAGCCTGAACACTGAAGCTTTCTTT; CDR3 protein: CASSLFSSRSLNTEAFF
clone size: NA; D gene: NA; V gene: TRBV2; J gene: TRBJ2-2; CDR3 length: 15; CDR3 DNA: TGTGCCAGCAGTGAAGGGCCAGCGAACACCGGGGAGCTGTTTTTT; CDR3 protein: CASSEGPANTGELFF
clone size: once; D gene: NA; V gene: TRBV12-3/TRBV12-4; J gene: TRBJ2-1; CDR3 length: 13; CDR3 DNA: TGTGCCAGCCGCGGCGGCGCCCCCAATGAGCAGTTCTTC; CDR3 protein: CASRGGAPNEQFF